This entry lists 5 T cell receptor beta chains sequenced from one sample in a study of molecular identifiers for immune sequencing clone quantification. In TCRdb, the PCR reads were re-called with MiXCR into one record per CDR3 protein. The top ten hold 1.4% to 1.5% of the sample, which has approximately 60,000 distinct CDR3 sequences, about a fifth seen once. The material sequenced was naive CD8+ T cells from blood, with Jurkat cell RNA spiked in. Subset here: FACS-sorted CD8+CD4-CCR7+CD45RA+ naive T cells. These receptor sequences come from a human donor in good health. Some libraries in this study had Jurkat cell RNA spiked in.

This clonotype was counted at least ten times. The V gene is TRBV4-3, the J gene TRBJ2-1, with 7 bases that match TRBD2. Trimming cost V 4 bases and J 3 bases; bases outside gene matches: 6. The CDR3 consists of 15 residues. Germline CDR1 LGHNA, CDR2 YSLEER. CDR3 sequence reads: CASSPQRDSYNEQFF. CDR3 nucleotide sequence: TGCGCCAGCAGCCCTCAGCGGGATAGCTACAATGAGCAGTTCTTC.

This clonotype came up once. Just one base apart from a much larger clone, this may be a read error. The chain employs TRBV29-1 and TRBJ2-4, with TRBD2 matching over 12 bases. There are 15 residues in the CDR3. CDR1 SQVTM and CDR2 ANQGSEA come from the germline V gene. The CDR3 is CCVWVAGTSGNIQYF. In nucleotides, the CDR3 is TGCTGCGTTTGGGTGGCCGGGACTAGCGGGAACATTCAGTACTTC.

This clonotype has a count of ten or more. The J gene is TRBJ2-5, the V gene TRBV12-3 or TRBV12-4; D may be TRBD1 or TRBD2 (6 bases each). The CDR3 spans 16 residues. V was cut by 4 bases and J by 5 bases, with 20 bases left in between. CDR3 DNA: TGTGCCAGCAGTTCGGGGGCTTCCTCTTACGGGGAGACCCAGTACTTC. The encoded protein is CASSSGASSYGETQYF.

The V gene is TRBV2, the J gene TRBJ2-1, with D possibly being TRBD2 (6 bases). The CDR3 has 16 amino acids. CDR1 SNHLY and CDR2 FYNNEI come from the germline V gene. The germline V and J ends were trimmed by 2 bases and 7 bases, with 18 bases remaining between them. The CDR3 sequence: CASSEIPEGRGNEQFF. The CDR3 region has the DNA TGTGCCAGCAGTGAAATCCCGGAGGGCCGGGGGAATGAGCAGTTCTTC.

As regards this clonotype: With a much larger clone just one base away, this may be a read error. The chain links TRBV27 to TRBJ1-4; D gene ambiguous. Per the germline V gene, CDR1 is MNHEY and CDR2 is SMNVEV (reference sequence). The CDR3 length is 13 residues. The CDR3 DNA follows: TGTGCCAGCAGAGATGCAACTAATGAAAACCTGTTTTTT. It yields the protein CASRDATNENLFF.